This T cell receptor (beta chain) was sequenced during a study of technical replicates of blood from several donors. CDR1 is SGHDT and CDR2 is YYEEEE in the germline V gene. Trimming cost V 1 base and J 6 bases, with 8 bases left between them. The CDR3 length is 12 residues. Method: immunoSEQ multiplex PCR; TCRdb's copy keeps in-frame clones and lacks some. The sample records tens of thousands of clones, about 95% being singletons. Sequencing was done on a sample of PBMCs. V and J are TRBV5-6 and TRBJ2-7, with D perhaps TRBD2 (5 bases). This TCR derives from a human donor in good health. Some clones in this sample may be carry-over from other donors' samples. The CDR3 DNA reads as TGTGCCAGCAGCTTGAGGGCGGGCGAGCAGTACTTC. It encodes CASSLRAGEQYF.